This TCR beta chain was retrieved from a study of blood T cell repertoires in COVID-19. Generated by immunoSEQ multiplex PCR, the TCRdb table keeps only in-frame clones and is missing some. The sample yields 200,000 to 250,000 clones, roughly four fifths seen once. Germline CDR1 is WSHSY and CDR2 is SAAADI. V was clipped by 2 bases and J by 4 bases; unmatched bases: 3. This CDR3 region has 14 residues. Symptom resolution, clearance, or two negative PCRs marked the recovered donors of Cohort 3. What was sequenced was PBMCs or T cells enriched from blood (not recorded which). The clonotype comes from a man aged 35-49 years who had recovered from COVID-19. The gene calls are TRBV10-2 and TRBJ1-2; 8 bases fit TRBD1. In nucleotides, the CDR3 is TGCGCCAGCAGTGAGACAGGGGGGTTCTATGGCTACACCTTC. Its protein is CASSETGGFYGYTF.